Sequencing of this TCR beta chain was carried out in a study of cytomegalovirus exposure and HLA in healthy donors. Across the whole study: An earlier analysis found 95 million to 140 million unique TCR beta sequences from 150 million to 200 million T cells. General observations from the study: The only immune exposure information that was available was CMV serostatus. An ancestry cluster, one associated with Asian ancestry, reportedly showed fewer N-insertions than the approximately 670-donor mean in a later analysis.

Comments on this clone: The antigen is undetermined.

60 Vbeta and 13 Jbeta primers were used in PCR. Profiled with immunoSEQ multiplex PCR; TCRdb holds only in-frame clones, not every one. The table records approximately 120,000 clones, 80% of them present only once. V was shortened by 6 bases and J by 4 bases, with 15 bases between the two germline ends. There are 15 residues in the CDR3. The germline V gene encodes CDR1 LNHDA and CDR2 SQIVND (reference sequence). The sequence derives from a man younger than 40 in good health and CMV-seropositive. Sample: PBMCs. V usage is TRBV19 and J usage is TRBJ2-2; D is undetermined. The CDR3 DNA sequence: TGTGCCAGTAGGAGGCCGCTCCTACCCACCGGGGAGCTGTTTTTT. Translating it yields CASRRPLLPTGELFF.